This is a list of T cell receptor beta chains from one sample in a study of Ad26.COV2.S vaccination and SARS-CoV-2 variants. Using immunoSEQ multiplex PCR, the repertoire was profiled, and TCRdb retains in-frame clones only, with some absent. The repertoire has about 350,000 clones, around 90% of them found once; the top ten carry 3% to 5%. Material: peripheral blood, obtained after recovery from COVID-19. The receptors come from a human donor who had recovered from COVID-19. CDR3s include the opening cysteine and the closing phenylalanine or tryptophan. Each record gives: CDR3 DNA, CDR3 protein, J gene, V gene, clone size, D gene. The D gene is left open where the match is weak. Clone size, where shown, is once, few, many, or a class for clones that have expanded.

cdr3_nt: TGTGCCAGCAGACCCAGGACTACATCTGCCTACGAGCAGTACTTC
cdr3_aa: CASRPRTTSAYEQYF
j_call: TRBJ2-7
v_call: TRBV6-5
clone_size: .
d_call: .

cdr3_nt: TGTGCCACCAGCAGAGACAGGGGGGACGTCAATCAGCCCCAGCATTTT
cdr3_aa: CATSRDRGDVNQPQHF
j_call: TRBJ1-5
v_call: TRBV15
clone_size: .
d_call: TRBD1

cdr3_nt: TGTGCCAGTAGTTTCGGGTTGTTTGGCGAAAAACTGTTTTTT
cdr3_aa: CASSFGLFGEKLFF
j_call: TRBJ1-4
v_call: TRBV19
clone_size: .
d_call: .

cdr3_nt: TGCAGCGTTGGAGGGACAGATGGCTACACCTTC
cdr3_aa: CSVGGTDGYTF
j_call: TRBJ1-2
v_call: TRBV29-1
clone_size: .
d_call: TRBD1

cdr3_nt: TGTGCCATCGGACCGGGACAGGGTTACTATGGCTACACCTTC
cdr3_aa: CAIGPGQGYYGYTF
j_call: TRBJ1-2
v_call: TRBV10-3
clone_size: .
d_call: TRBD1

cdr3_nt: TGTGCCACCAGTGATCCAGGGACAGAGCACAATGAGCAGTTCTTC
cdr3_aa: CATSDPGTEHNEQFF
j_call: TRBJ2-1
v_call: TRBV24-1
clone_size: .
d_call: TRBD1

cdr3_nt: TGTGCCAGCAGTTATGGGGTTGGGGCCAACGTCCTGACTTTC
cdr3_aa: CASSYGVGANVLTF
j_call: TRBJ2-6
v_call: TRBV6-5
clone_size: once
d_call: .

cdr3_nt: TGTGCCAGCAGCTTAGGCGGGACTGGCGGCTACACCTTC
cdr3_aa: CASSLGGTGGYTF
j_call: TRBJ1-2
v_call: TRBV11-2
clone_size: .
d_call: .

cdr3_nt: TGCGCCAGCAGCCAGGTCGGACAGGGGGTAAATGAAAAACTGTTTTTT
cdr3_aa: CASSQVGQGVNEKLFF
j_call: TRBJ1-4
v_call: TRBV4-3
clone_size: .
d_call: TRBD1

cdr3_nt: TGTGCCAGCAGTGACGGGCCAGGGGCACGAAACACTGAAGCTTTCTTT
cdr3_aa: CASSDGPGARNTEAFF
j_call: TRBJ1-1
v_call: TRBV6-4
clone_size: .
d_call: .

cdr3_nt: TGTGCCAGCAGTGAGGGATTGGGTCAGCCCCAGCATTTT
cdr3_aa: CASSEGLGQPQHF
j_call: TRBJ1-5
v_call: TRBV6-1
clone_size: few
d_call: .

cdr3_nt: TGTGCCAGTAGTCCCGGGACAGGGGGTTGGGTGTCCGGGGAGCTGTTTTTT
cdr3_aa: CASSPGTGGWVSGELFF
j_call: TRBJ2-2
v_call: TRBV19
clone_size: .
d_call: TRBD1